The 20 T cell receptor beta chains in this list originate from one sample, sequenced in a study of identifying expanded T cells in peripheral blood. TCRdb keeps only in-frame clones here, not all; method: immunoSEQ multiplex PCR. The table has about 78,000 clones, more than 70% seen once; the top ten hold over 15%. The source material was blood. All receptors derive from a person between 18 and 75 years old in good health.

The rearrangement joins TRBV25-1 to TRBJ1-1, with no clear D. The CDR3 loop spans 14 amino acids. The germline V gene has CDR1 MGHDK and CDR2 SYGVNS. The germline V and J ends were trimmed by 3 bases and 10 bases, with 18 bases remaining between them. CDR3 in DNA: TGTGCCAGCAGTGATCCGTCGAGGCAAATGGGAGCTTTCTTT. Encoded protein: CASSDPSRQMGAFF.

The gene calls are TRBV12-5 and TRBJ2-2; TRBD1 is a possible D gene (5 bases). V lost 2 bases, J lost 3 bases, and 19 bases lay in between. CDR3 length equals 18 residues. Germline V gene sequence: CDR1 LGHNT, CDR2 FRNRAP. CDR3 nucleotide sequence: TGTGCTAGTGGTTTGATAGGCCCAGGGCTCCGGGACACCGGGGAGCTGTTTTTT. Protein product: CASGLIGPGLRDTGELFF.

J is TRBJ2-5 and V is TRBV23-1; possible D gene TRBD2, 6 bases. TRBV23-1 is an ORF; its function is uncertain. The CDR3 spans 17 residues. V was clipped by 0 bases and J by 6 bases, with 20 bases between them. This CDR3 reads CASSQSSEGPTTKTQYF. The CDR3 nucleotides read TGCGCCAGCAGTCAATCGTCGGAGGGCCCCACCACAAAGACCCAGTACTTC.

The gene calls are TRBV4-1 and TRBJ1-1; TRBD1 matches at 7 bases. Germline trimming cut 5 bases from V and 0 bases from J; bases unmatched to any gene: 12. This CDR3 comprises 17 residues. Germline CDR1 reads MGHRA; CDR2 reads YSYEKL. The CDR3 nucleotides are TGCGCCAGCAGCAAAAAACACGAACAGGGGATGAACACTGAAGCTTTCTTT. Translating gives CASSKKHEQGMNTEAFF.

The rearrangement links TRBV6-5 to TRBJ1-2; D not resolved. The germline CDR1 and CDR2 sequences are MNHEY and SVGAGI. The length of the CDR3 is 14 residues. V was trimmed by 8 bases and J by 1 base, leaving 14 bases between them. CDR3 DNA sequence: TGTGCCAGCGCCCCGGCCGGGGTTAACTATGGCTACACCTTC. This encodes CASAPAGVNYGYTF.

The rearrangement uses TRBV7-9 and TRBJ1-2; 7 nucleotides match TRBD1. This CDR3 has 15 amino acids. V lost 5 bases to trimming and J lost 2 bases; unmatched junction nucleotides: 8. CDR1 is SEHNR and CDR2 is FQNEAQ in the germline V gene (reference sequence). In DNA, the CDR3 is TGTGCCAGCAGCGCTCGCGCGGGACAGAACTATGGCTACACCTTC. Residues: CASSARAGQNYGYTF.

V gene TRBV7-6 combines with J gene TRBJ2-7; no clear D gene. The V gene's germline CDR1 is SGHVS and CDR2 FNYEAQ. The CDR3 sequence is 15 residues long. Trimming removed 5 bases from V and 3 bases from J, with 17 bases in between. CDR3 in amino acids: CASSPGPDPNYEQYF. As DNA, the CDR3 is TGTGCCAGCAGCCCAGGCCCGGACCCAAACTACGAGCAGTACTTC.

Only one count was recorded for this clone. The DNA of the CDR3 is TGTGCCAGCACTAAGAGGGGAGTGGAGAGAAAGCCCCAGCATTTT. Protein sequence: CASTKRGVERKPQHF. The chain carries TRBV6-6 and TRBJ1-5, with D possibly being TRBD1 (5 bases). The ends were cut back, 7 bases at V and 8 bases at J, with 21 bases in the middle. The CDR3 has 15 amino acids. Germline V gene sequence: CDR1 MNHNY, CDR2 SVGAGI (reference sequence).

This sequence joins TRBV27 and TRBJ1-1, with TRBD1 matching over 8 bases. This CDR3 contains 14 residues. Germline lookup yields CDR1 MNHEY and CDR2 SMNVEV (reference sequence). J gave up 6 bases and V 5 bases, and 8 bases lay outside the gene matches. This CDR3 is CASSPRTGRAEAFF. The CDR3 DNA follows: TGTGCCAGCAGTCCTCGGACAGGGCGGGCTGAAGCTTTCTTT.

The gene calls are TRBV7-2 and TRBJ2-2; no reliable D call. The CDR3 length is 13 residues. Germline V gene sequence: CDR1 SGHTA, CDR2 FQGNSA. V was clipped by 2 bases and J by 5 bases, with 6 bases between them. The CDR3 DNA follows: TGTGCCAGCAGCTTACAGCGTACCGGGGAGCTGTTTTTT. Its translation: CASSLQRTGELFF.

This chain joins TRBV7-9 and TRBJ2-6; D ambiguous. Trimming took off 5 bases at V and 0 bases at J, with 5 bases between the two ends. This CDR3 region has 14 residues. CDR1 is SEHNR and CDR2 is FQNEAQ in the germline V gene (reference sequence). CDR3 sequence (DNA): TGTGCCAGCAGCGTCGGCTCTGGGGCCAACGTCCTGACTTTC. The encoded protein is CASSVGSGANVLTF.

The gene calls are TRBV6-5 and TRBJ2-4, with 8 bases that match TRBD1. V shed 8 bases and J 8 bases; nucleotides not matched to a gene: 11. The V gene's germline CDR1 is MNHEY and CDR2 SVGAGI. The CDR3 totals 14 residues. The CDR3 here is CASRPGQGSDIQYF. The CDR3 DNA follows: TGTGCCAGCCGCCCTGGACAGGGTTCGGACATTCAGTACTTC.

V usage is TRBV6-5 and J usage is TRBJ1-3; unclear D gene. Trimming took 7 bases from V and 4 from J, leaving 11 bases between them. The CDR3 covers 13 residues. Germline V gene data show CDR1 as MNHEY and CDR2 as SVGAGI. Here the CDR3 reads CASTPPGGNTIYF. The CDR3, as DNA: TGTGCCAGCACCCCACCGGGGGGAAACACCATATATTTT.

The J gene is TRBJ2-1, the V gene TRBV6-1; D is uncertain. Germline CDR1 reads MNHNS; CDR2 reads SASEGT. There are 12 residues in the CDR3. V gave up 7 bases and J gave up 3 bases, with 7 bases separating them. CDR3 loop: CASTMNYNEQFF. CDR3 nucleotide sequence: TGTGCCAGCACCATGAACTACAATGAGCAGTTCTTC.

This sequence joins TRBV10-3 and TRBJ2-3; 14 bases agree with TRBD2. This CDR3 contains 17 residues. The V gene end was trimmed by 6 bases and the J gene end by 2 bases; junction bases not matched to a gene: 7. Germline V gene lookup returns CDR1 ENHRY and CDR2 SYGVKD. CDR3 protein: CAIRDRTSGGFTDTQYF. The CDR3 DNA sequence: TGTGCCATCAGAGACCGGACTAGCGGGGGGTTCACAGATACGCAGTATTTT.

The gene calls are TRBV18 and TRBJ2-6; possibly TRBD2 for D (6 bases). Trimming removed 7 bases at V and 0 bases at J, with 19 bases between. The germline CDR1 and CDR2 sequences are KGHSH and LQKENI. The CDR3 runs 18 residues. The DNA for the CDR3 is TGTGCCAGCTGCCCGTATCGGGAAGCGGGCTCTGGGGCCAACGTCCTGACTTTC. Protein: CASCPYREAGSGANVLTF.

This rearrangement joins TRBV2 to TRBJ2-3; 11 bases line up with TRBD2. Germline CDR1 and CDR2: SNHLY and FYNNEI. V lost 8 bases to trimming and J lost 2 bases; unmatched junction nucleotides: 3. This CDR3 contains 14 residues. As DNA, the CDR3 is TGTGCCAGCCAACTAGCGGGGGTCACAGATACGCAGTATTTT. It specifies CASQLAGVTDTQYF.

The rearrangement joins TRBV7-2 to TRBJ2-5; 15 nucleotides agree with TRBD2. Per germline, CDR1 SGHTA and CDR2 FQGNSA. Germline trimming cut 4 bases from V and 4 bases from J; bases unmatched to any gene: 16. There are 20 residues in the CDR3. CDR3 in amino acids: CASSSAGLAGGLWLGETQYF. In nucleotides, the CDR3 is TGTGCCAGCAGCTCAGCCGGACTAGCGGGGGGGTTGTGGCTTGGAGAGACCCAGTACTTC.

The chain carries TRBV10-1 and TRBJ2-4; D is possibly TRBD2 (6 bases). V dropped 6 bases and J dropped 9 bases, with 15 bases sitting between them. CDR3 size: 13 residues. Germline V gives CDR1 WNHNN, CDR2 SYGVQD (reference sequence). The CDR3 sequence: CASSGGRGGIQYF. DNA for the CDR3: TGCGCCAGCAGCGGCGGGCGGGGAGGCATTCAGTACTTC.

The rearrangement uses TRBV6-5 and TRBJ2-5, with a weak D call TRBD1 (6 bases). This CDR3 has 12 amino acids. V lost 4 bases and J lost 5, with 8 bases in between. The germline V gene encodes CDR1 MNHEY and CDR2 SVGAGI. The CDR3 nucleotides are TGTGCCAGCAGTTCCCAGGGGGAGACCCAGTACTTC. Protein sequence: CASSSQGETQYF.